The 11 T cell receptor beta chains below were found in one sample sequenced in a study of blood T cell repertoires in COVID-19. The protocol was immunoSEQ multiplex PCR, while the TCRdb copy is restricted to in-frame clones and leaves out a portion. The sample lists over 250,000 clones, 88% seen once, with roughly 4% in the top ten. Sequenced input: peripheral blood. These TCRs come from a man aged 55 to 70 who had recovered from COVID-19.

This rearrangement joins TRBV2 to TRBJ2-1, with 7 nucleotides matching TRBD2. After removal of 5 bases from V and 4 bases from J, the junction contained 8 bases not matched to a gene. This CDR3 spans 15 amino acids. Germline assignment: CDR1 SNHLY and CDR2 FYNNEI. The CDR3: CASSSGDQRYNEQFF. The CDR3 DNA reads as TGTGCCAGCAGTAGCGGGGACCAAAGGTACAATGAGCAGTTCTTC.

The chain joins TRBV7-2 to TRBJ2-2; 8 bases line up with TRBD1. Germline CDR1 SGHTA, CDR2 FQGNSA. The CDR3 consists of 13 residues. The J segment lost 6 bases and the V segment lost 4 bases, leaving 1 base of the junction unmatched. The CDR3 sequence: CASSSRGPGELFF. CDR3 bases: TGTGCCAGCAGCTCCAGGGGGCCCGGGGAGCTGTTTTTT. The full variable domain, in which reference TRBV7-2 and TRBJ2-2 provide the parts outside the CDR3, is GAGVSQSPSNKVTEKGKDVELRCDPISGHTALYWYRQSLGQGLEFLIYFQGNSAPDKSGLPSDRFSAERTGGSVSTLTIQRTQQEDSAVYLCASSSRGPGELFFGEGSRLTVL.

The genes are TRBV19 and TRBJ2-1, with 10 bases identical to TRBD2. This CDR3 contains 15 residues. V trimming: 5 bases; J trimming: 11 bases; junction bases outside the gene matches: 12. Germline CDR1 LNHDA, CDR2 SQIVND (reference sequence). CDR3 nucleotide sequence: TGTGCCAGTAGTGCCTTCATATCTAGCGGGGGTAAGCAGTTCTTC. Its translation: CASSAFISSGGKQFF.

CDR3 region: CASSQGQGGGQPQHF. CDR3 DNA: TGTGCCAGCAGCCAAGGACAGGGGGGTGGTCAGCCCCAGCATTTT. V usage is TRBV7-6 and J usage is TRBJ1-5; TRBD1 matches at 10 bases. Unmatched junction bases numbered 7, after V lost 5 bases and J lost 6 bases. This CDR3 has 15 residues. The V gene's germline CDR1 is SGHVS and CDR2 FNYEAQ.

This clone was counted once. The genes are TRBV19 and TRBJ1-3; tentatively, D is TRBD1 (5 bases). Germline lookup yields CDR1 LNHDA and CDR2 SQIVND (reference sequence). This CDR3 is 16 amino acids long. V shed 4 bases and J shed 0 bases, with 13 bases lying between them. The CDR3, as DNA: TGTGCCAGTAGTACTCGGACAACTCTCTCTGGAAACACCATATATTTT. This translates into CASSTRTTLSGNTIYF.

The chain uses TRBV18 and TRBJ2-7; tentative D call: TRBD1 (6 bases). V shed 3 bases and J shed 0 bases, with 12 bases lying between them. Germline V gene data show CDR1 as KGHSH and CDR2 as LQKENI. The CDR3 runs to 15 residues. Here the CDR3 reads CASSPRDTYSYEQYF. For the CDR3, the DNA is TGTGCCAGCTCACCTCGGGACACCTACTCCTACGAGCAGTACTTC.

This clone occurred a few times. The CDR3 reads CASRKRDRANTQYF. The CDR3 nucleotides read TGTGCCAGCCGAAAAAGGGACAGGGCGAATACGCAGTATTTT. This chain links TRBV11-2 with TRBJ2-3, with 9 bases matching TRBD1. The CDR3 length is 14 residues. V gave up 8 bases and J gave up 7 bases; unmatched junction bases: 10. CDR1 and CDR2 (germline): SGHAT, FQNNGV.

CDR3 bases: TGTGCCAGCAGTGACCCGAGTGAGCAGTTCTTC. It is translated as CASSDPSEQFF. V is TRBV6-1 and J is TRBJ2-1; D not resolved. Germline CDR1 and CDR2: MNHNS and SASEGT. This CDR3 comprises 11 residues. V lost 3 bases and J 9 bases, leaving 6 bases between the germline ends.

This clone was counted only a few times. The CDR3, as DNA: TGCAGCGTCGGACAGGTCCATGGCGGCTCCTACGAGCAGTACTTC. It yields the protein CSVGQVHGGSYEQYF. This chain uses TRBV29-1 with TRBJ2-7; 7 nucleotides line up with TRBD1. After removal of 6 bases from V and 0 bases from J, the junction contained 11 bases not matched to a gene. Germline CDR1 and CDR2: SQVTM and ANQGSEA. CDR3 length: 15 amino acids.

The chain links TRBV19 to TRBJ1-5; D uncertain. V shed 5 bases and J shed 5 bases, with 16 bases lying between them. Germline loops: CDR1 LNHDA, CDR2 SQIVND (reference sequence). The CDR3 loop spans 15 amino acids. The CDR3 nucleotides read TGTGCCAGTAGTCCTTCGGGAGGGCGTTATCAGCCCCAGCATTTT. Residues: CASSPSGGRYQPQHF.

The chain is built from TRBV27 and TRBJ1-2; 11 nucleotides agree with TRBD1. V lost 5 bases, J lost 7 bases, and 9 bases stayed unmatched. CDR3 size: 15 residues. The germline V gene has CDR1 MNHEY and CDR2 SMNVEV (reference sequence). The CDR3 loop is CASSQNPGTGGGYTF. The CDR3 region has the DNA TGTGCCAGCAGTCAGAACCCCGGGACAGGGGGTGGCTACACCTTC.